Presented here are 3 T cell receptor beta chains from one specimen sequenced in a study of T-cell reconstitution after alpha-beta-depleted transplantation in children. TCRbeta library construction was performed incorporating unique molecular identifiers. TCRdb used MiXCR to reprocess the PCR reads, holding one entry per CDR3 protein. This sample carries 450,000 to 550,000 distinct CDR3 sequences, approximately 10% of them seen once, and the ten largest clones take less than 15%. This sample comprised PBMCs, mostly from graft donor cells, obtained 180 days after TCRalphabeta/CD19-depleted stem cell transplant. These receptors all come from a female patient aged 2 to 10 who had a stem cell transplant for aplastic anemia, so the T cells may come from the graft donor.

About this clonotype itself: The junction differs from germline at one of its ends, possibly a read error. The CDR3 sequence is CASLPLAGAIDAQYF. CDR3 nucleotide sequence: TGTGCCAGCCTTCCACTAGCGGGAGCGATAGATGCGCAGTATTTT. V and J are TRBV28 and TRBJ2-3; the match to TRBD2 covers 11 bases. This CDR3 is built from 15 residues. Germline V gives CDR1 MDHEN, CDR2 SYDVKM.

The rearrangement joins TRBV14 to TRBJ1-3; the match to TRBD1 covers 9 bases. Germline values: CDR1 SGHDN, CDR2 FVKESK. The CDR3 extends over 17 amino acids. V lost 6 bases, J lost 0 bases, and 9 bases stayed unmatched. The CDR3 reads CASREDRGQTSGNTIYF. CDR3 sequence (DNA): TGTGCCAGCAGGGAGGACAGGGGCCAAACCTCTGGAAACACCATATATTTT.

The chain is built from TRBV27 and TRBJ2-1; D gene uncertain. The CDR3 sequence is 15 residues long. Germline loops: CDR1 MNHEY, CDR2 SMNVEV (reference sequence). V gave up 6 bases and J gave up 10 bases, with 22 bases separating them. CDR3 in amino acids: CASRLSAIIAREQFF. The CDR3 region has the DNA TGTGCCAGCAGGCTTTCGGCGATAATAGCACGCGAGCAGTTCTTC.